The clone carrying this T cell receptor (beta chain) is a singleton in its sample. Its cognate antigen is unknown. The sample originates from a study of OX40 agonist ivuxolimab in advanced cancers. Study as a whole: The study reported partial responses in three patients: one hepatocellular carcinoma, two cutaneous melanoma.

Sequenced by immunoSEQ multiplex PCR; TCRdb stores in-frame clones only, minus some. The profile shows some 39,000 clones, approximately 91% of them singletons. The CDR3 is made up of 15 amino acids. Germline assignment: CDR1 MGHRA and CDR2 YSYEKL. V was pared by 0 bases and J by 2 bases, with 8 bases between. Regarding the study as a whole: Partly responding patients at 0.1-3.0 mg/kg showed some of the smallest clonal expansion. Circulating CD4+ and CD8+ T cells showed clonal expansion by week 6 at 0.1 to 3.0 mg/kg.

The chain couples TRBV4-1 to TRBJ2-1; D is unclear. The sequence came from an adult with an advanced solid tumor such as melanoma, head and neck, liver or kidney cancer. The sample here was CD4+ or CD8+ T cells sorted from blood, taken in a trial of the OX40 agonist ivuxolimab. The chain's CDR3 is CASSQERTAYNEQFF. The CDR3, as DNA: TGCGCCAGCAGCCAAGAGCGGACCGCCTACAATGAGCAGTTCTTC.